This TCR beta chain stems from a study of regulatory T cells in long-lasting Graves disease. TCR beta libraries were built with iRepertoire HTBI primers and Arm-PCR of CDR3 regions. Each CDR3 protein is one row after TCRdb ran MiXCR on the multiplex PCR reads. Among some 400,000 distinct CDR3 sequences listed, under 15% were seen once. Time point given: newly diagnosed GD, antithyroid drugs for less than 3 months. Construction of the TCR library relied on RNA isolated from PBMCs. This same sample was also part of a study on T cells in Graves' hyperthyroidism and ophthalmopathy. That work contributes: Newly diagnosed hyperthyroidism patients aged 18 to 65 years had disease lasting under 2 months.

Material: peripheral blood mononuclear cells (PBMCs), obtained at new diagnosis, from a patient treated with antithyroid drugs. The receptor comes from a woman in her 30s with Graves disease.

CDR3 amino acids: CASSVASGSYEQYF. In DNA form, the CDR3 reads TGTGCCAGCAGCGTAGCATCCGGGAGCTACGAGCAGTACTTC. V gene TRBV9 combines with J gene TRBJ2-7; a weak D match, TRBD2 (6 bases). CDR3 length equals 14 residues. Germline CDR1 SGDLS, CDR2 YYNGEE. V was shortened by 0 bases and J by 3 bases, with 10 bases between the two germline ends.